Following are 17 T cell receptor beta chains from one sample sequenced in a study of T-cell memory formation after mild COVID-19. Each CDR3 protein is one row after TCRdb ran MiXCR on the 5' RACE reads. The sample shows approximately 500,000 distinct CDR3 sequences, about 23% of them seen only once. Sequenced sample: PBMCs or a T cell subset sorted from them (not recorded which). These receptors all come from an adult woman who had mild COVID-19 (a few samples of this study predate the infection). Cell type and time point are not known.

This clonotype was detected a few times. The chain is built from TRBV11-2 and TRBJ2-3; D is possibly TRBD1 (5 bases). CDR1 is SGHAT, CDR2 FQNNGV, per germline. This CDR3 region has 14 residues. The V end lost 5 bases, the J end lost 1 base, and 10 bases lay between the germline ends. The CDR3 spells CASSIPRGTDTQYF. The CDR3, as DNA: TGTGCCAGCAGCATCCCCAGGGGCACAGATACGCAGTATTTT.

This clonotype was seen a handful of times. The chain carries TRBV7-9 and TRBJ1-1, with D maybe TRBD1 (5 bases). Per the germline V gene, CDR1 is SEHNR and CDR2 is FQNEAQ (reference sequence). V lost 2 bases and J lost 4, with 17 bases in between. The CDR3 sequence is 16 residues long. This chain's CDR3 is CASSLIAGAGGTEAFF. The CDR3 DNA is TGTGCCAGCAGCTTAATCGCCGGGGCGGGGGGCACTGAAGCTTTCTTT.

The CDR3 DNA is TGTGCCAGCAGTTACTCCGGGACAGATCCCGACTATGGCTACACCTTC. It codes for CASSYSGTDPDYGYTF. V usage is TRBV6-2 or TRBV6-3 and J usage is TRBJ1-2, with 7 bases fitting TRBD1. V gave up 0 bases and J gave up 3 bases; unmatched junction bases: 7. The CDR3 is 16 amino acids. Germline-derived CDR1 and CDR2 are MNHEY and SVGEGT.

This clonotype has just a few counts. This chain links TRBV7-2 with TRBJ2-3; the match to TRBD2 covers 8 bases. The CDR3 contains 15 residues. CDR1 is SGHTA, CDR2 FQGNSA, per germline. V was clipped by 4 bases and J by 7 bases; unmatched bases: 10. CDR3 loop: CASSSAGATSNTQYF. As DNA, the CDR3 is TGTGCCAGCAGCTCAGCGGGAGCCACGAGTAATACGCAGTATTTT.

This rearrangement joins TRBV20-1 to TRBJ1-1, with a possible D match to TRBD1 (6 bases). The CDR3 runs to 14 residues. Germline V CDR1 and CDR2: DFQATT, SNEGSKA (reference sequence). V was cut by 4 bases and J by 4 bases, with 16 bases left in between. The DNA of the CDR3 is TGCAGTGCTAACCGGGGGGCTTTTTCCACTGAAGCTTTCTTT. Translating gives CSANRGAFSTEAFF.

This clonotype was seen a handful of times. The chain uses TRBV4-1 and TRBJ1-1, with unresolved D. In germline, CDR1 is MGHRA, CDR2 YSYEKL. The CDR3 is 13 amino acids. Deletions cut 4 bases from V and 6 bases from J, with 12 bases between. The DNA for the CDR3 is TGCGCCAGCAGCCCGACGGAGGTCTCTGAAGCTTTCTTT. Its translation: CASSPTEVSEAFF.

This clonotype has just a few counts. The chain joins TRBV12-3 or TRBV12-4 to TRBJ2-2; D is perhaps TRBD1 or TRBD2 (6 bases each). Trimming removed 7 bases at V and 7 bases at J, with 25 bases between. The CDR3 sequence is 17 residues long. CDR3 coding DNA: TGTGCCAGCACCCCTCTCGGAAAGGGGGGCGCATACGGGGAGCTGTTTTTT. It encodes CASTPLGKGGAYGELFF.

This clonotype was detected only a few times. The CDR3 is CAISGATLGEQYF. As DNA, the CDR3 is TGTGCCATCAGTGGGGCCACCCTTGGGGAGCAGTACTTC. The chain joins TRBV10-3 to TRBJ2-7; D is uncertain. Trimming pared 4 bases from V and 7 bases from J, leaving 14 bases between. The CDR3 spans 13 residues. From germline, CDR1 is ENHRY and CDR2 SYGVKD.

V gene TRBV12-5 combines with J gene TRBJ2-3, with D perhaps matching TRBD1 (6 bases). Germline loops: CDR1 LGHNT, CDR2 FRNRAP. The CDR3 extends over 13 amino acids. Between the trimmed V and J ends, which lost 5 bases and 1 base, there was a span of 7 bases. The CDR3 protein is CASGRQGTDTQYF. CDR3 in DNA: TGTGCTAGTGGTCGACAGGGCACAGATACGCAGTATTTT.

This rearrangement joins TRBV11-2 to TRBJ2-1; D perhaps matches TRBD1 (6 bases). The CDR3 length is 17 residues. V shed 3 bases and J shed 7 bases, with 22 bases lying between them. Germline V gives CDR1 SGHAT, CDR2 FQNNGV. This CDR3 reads CASSLASGTPFVNEQFF. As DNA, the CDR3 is TGTGCCAGCAGCTTGGCGTCCGGGACACCGTTCGTAAATGAGCAGTTCTTC.

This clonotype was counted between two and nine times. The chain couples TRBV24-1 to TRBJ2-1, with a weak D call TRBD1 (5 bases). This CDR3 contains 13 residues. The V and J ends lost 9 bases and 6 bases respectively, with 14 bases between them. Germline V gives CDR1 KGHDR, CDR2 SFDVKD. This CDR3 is CATAGRYGNEQFF. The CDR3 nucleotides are TGTGCCACCGCAGGGCGGTACGGCAATGAGCAGTTCTTC.

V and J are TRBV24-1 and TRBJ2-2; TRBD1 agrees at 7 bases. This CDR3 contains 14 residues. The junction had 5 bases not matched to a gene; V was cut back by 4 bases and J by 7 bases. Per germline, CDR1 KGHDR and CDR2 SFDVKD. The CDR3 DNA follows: TGTGCCACCAGTGAGCCGGACAGGTTCGGGGAGCTGTTTTTT. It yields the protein CATSEPDRFGELFF.

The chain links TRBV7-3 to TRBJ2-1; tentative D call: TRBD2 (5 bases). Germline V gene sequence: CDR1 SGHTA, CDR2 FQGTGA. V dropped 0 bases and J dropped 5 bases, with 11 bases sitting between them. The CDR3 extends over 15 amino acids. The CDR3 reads CASSLTSLVNNEQFF. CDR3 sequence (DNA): TGTGCCAGCAGCTTAACGTCACTAGTTAACAATGAGCAGTTCTTC.

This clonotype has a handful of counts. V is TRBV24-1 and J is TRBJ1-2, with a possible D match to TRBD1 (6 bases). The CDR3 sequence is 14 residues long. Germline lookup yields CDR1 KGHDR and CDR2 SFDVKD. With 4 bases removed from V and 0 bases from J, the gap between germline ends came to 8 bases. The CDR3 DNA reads TGTGCCACCAGTGACGCAGGGGCTAACTATGGCTACACCTTC. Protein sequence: CATSDAGANYGYTF.

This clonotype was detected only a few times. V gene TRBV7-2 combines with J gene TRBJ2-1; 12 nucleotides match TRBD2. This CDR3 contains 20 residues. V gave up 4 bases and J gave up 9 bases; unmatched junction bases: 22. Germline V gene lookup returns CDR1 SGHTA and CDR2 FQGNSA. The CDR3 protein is CASSSVPRKLAGGSGTEQFF. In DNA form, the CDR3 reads TGTGCCAGCAGCTCAGTGCCCCGGAAACTAGCGGGAGGATCAGGTACTGAGCAGTTCTTC.

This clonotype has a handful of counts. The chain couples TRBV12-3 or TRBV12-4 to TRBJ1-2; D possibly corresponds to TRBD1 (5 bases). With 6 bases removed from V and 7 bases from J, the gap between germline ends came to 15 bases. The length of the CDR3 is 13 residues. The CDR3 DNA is TGTGCCAGCAGCTTCCCCAGCAGGGTTGGCTACACCTTC. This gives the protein CASSFPSRVGYTF.

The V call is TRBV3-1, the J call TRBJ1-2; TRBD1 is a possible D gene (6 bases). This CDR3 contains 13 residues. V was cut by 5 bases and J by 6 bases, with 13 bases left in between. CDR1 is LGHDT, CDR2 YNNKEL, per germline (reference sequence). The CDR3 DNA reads TGTGCCAGCAGCTGGTGGAGGGGGAATGGCTACACCTTC. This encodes CASSWWRGNGYTF.